One and the same sample provided the 10 T cell receptor beta chains below, sequenced in a study of T-cell reconstitution after alpha-beta-depleted transplantation in children. Preparation of the TCRbeta library involved a method that used unique molecular identifiers. One entry per CDR3 protein, called by TCRdb with MiXCR from the PCR reads. Of over 150,000 distinct CDR3 sequences in the sample, approximately 12% were seen once. The specimen comprised PBMCs, sampled before TCRalphabeta/CD19-depleted stem cell transplant. These receptors were taken from a boy between 2 and 10 years old with acute myeloid leukemia, due to receive a stem cell transplant.

Concerning this clonotype: A much larger clone lies a single base off, so this may be a read error. This rearrangement joins TRBV3-1 to TRBJ1-1, with D maybe TRBD1 (6 bases). Germline loops: CDR1 LGHDT, CDR2 YNNKEL (reference sequence). Deletions cut 8 bases from V and 8 bases from J, with 21 bases between. The CDR3 runs to 14 residues. The CDR3 protein is CASGPRHKGGEAFF. The CDR3, as DNA: TGTGCCAGCGGCCCCCGTCACAAGGGGGGGGAAGCTTTCTTT. The whole variable domain, remainder taken from reference TRBV3-1 and TRBJ1-1, is DTAVSQTPKYLVTQMGNDKSIKCEQNLGHDTMYWYKQDSKKFLKIMFSYNNKELIINETVPNRFSPKSPDKAHLNLHINSLELGDSAVYFCASGPRHKGGEAFFGQGTRLTVV.

This clonotype was counted at least ten times. This chain connects TRBV7-9 to TRBJ2-1, with 8 bases aligning to TRBD2. Trimming at V came to 4 bases and at J to 2 bases, leaving 4 bases not matched to a gene. CDR1 is SEHNR and CDR2 is FQNEAQ in the germline V gene (reference sequence). This CDR3 is built from 15 residues. CDR3 sequence (DNA): TGTGCCAGCAGCTCCACGGGGGGGCCCTACAATGAGCAGTTCTTC. Its translation is CASSSTGGPYNEQFF.

Only a few counts were recorded for this clonotype. V usage is TRBV6-2 or TRBV6-3 and J usage is TRBJ1-2; 7 bases align to TRBD1. V was pared by 5 bases and J by 3 bases, with 18 bases of the junction left unmatched. The CDR3 spans 18 residues. The germline gives CDR1 MNHEY, CDR2 SVGEGT. CDR3 protein: CASSTFGRASQGDYGYTF. In nucleotides, the CDR3 is TGTGCCAGCAGTACCTTCGGACGGGCCAGTCAGGGGGACTATGGCTACACCTTC.

The sample holds many counts of this clonotype. The gene calls are TRBV5-1 and TRBJ2-6, with 9 nucleotides matching TRBD2. The CDR3 has 18 amino acids. From germline, CDR1 is SGHRS and CDR2 YFSETQ. The J segment lost 4 bases and the V segment lost 1 base, leaving 9 bases of the junction unmatched. The CDR3 DNA follows: TGCGCCAGCAGCTTGTTAGCGCGGGAGGGCCTCGGGGCCAACGTCCTGACTTTC. Its protein is CASSLLAREGLGANVLTF.

In the case of this clonotype: A clone one base away is much larger, so this may be a read error. The CDR3 bases are TGTGCCAGCAACTTAACAGAGGATAATTCACCCCTCCACTTT. Translated: CASNLTEDNSPLHF. The gene calls are TRBV7-8 and TRBJ1-6; D remains ambiguous. This CDR3 region has 14 residues. Germline V lookup: CDR1 SGHVS, CDR2 FQNEAQ.

This clonotype was detected many times. The CDR3 DNA reads TGTGCCAGCAGCAAGATGTTGGGCAGCATCACAGATACGCAGTATTTT. It encodes CASSKMLGSITDTQYF. This rearrangement joins TRBV12-3 or TRBV12-4 to TRBJ2-3; D not certain. The V end was cut by 6 bases, the J end by 2 bases, with 18 bases between. The CDR3 is 16 amino acids.

This clonotype was picked up many times. The chain has TRBV6-1 and TRBJ2-5; TRBD1 is a possible D gene (5 bases). Germline V lookup: CDR1 MNHNS, CDR2 SASEGT. CDR3 length equals 16 residues. Trimming stripped 3 bases from V and 1 base from J, with 15 bases between. CDR3 loop: CASSDRAYRGQETQYF. DNA for the CDR3: TGTGCCAGCAGTGACAGGGCGTACCGAGGCCAAGAGACCCAGTACTTC.

This clonotype was observed many times. The J gene is TRBJ2-3, the V gene TRBV5-5; D is uncertain. The ends were cut back, 4 bases at V and 3 bases at J, with 12 bases in the middle. Germline V CDR1 and CDR2: SGHKS, YYEKEE (reference sequence). The CDR3 runs 14 residues. This chain's CDR3 is CASSPAPGTDTQYF. Here the CDR3 DNA reads TGTGCCAGCAGCCCGGCCCCCGGAACAGATACGCAGTATTTT.

The CDR3 protein is CCASPSGRAYTDTQYF. The CDR3 DNA reads TGCTGCGCTAGTCCTAGCGGGAGGGCCTACACAGATACGCAGTATTTT. The rearrangement links TRBV20-1 to TRBJ2-3; 12 bases match TRBD2. CDR1 is DFQATT and CDR2 is SNEGSKA in the germline V gene (reference sequence). This CDR3 comprises 16 residues.

Ten or more counts support this clonotype. The chain combines TRBV18 with TRBJ2-3; 9 bases line up with TRBD2. The CDR3 sequence is 17 residues long. V was pared by 2 bases and J by 0 bases, with 6 bases of the junction left unmatched. The germline gives CDR1 KGHSH, CDR2 LQKENI. In DNA form, the CDR3 reads TGTGCCAGCTCACCAGTGAGCGGGGGGCCTAGCACAGATACGCAGTATTTT. Its translation: CASSPVSGGPSTDTQYF.